This TCR beta chain stems from a study of cytomegalovirus exposure and HLA in healthy donors. V was pared by 6 bases and J by 5 bases, with 5 bases of the junction left unmatched. The CDR3 spans 14 residues. In germline, CDR1 is SNHLY, CDR2 FYNNEI. The method was immunoSEQ multiplex PCR; TCRdb's version includes in-frame clones alone and lacks a portion of them. Of some 210,000 clones in the sample, approximately 82% are singletons; the top ten hold roughly 5.5%. This clone was found once. The specimen sequenced was PBMCs. The clonotype originates from a woman aged 18-30 years in good health and CMV-seronegative. J is TRBJ2-3 and V is TRBV2; TRBD1 aligns across 10 bases. In DNA form, the CDR3 reads TGTGCCAGCAGGGGGACAGGGGATGTAGATACGCAGTATTTT. This translates into CASRGTGDVDTQYF.